The 7 T cell receptor beta chains listed next were all sequenced from one sample in a study of Tregs in tolerant kidney transplant recipients (dated by TCRdb to the late 2010s). Library preparation employed the immunoSEQ multiplex PCR assay. TCRdb took this table from immuneACCESS and kept in-frame rearrangements with V and J called. Such tables lack part of the clones; where checked against another copy, unresolved V genes explain under half of the gap, and the rest is unexplained. In this sample's table one finds 25,000 to 40,000 clones. The ten largest clones take up less than 2% of the sample. Related donors were used in the transplants with nonmyeloablative bone marrow transplantation, and mixed chimerism was transient in the human trials. Sequencing used CD4+ T cells from blood (PBMCs), obtained 24 months after the transplant. The source of these receptors is a human patient who received a combined kidney and bone marrow transplant. After a transplant, the donor of the graft may account for some T cells.

Remarks on this clone: From the germline J gene comes the end of the CDR3, since the read stops 3 residues before it. The chain carries TRBV11-3 and TRBJ2-3; D remains ambiguous. This CDR3 region has 15 residues. Germline lookup yields CDR1 SGHNT and CDR2 YENEEA. V was clipped by 0 bases and J by 0 bases, with 7 bases between them. The CDR3 sequence: CASSLDGSSTDTQYF. CDR3 DNA, as far as it was read: TGTGCCAGCAGCTTAGACGGTTCTAGCACAGATACG.

Points on this clone: The CDR3 end is not reached by the read, which stops 3 residues before it; the germline J gene fills it in. The chain links TRBV11-2 to TRBJ1-1; TRBD1 matches at 12 bases. Germline CDR1 reads SGHAT; CDR2 reads FQNNGV. V dropped 6 bases and J dropped 3; count of bases not matched to a gene: 5. The CDR3 is made up of 15 amino acids. The covered CDR3 bases are TGTGCCAGCAGATGGGACAGGGGGCTTTACACTGAA. It translates to CASRWDRGLYTE. Given in full, the CDR3 is CASRWDRGLYTEAFF.

Concerning this clone: The read gets to within 3 residues of the CDR3 end, and the germline J gene fills in the rest. The chain employs TRBV18 and TRBJ2-2; no firm D call. In germline, CDR1 is KGHSH, CDR2 LQKENI. The CDR3 contains 16 residues. V was trimmed by 3 bases and J by 2 bases, leaving 13 bases between them. The sequenced CDR3 bases are TGTGCCAGCTCACCCTCGACAAGTTCCAACACCGGGGAG. Amino acids: CASSPSTSSNTGE. The whole CDR3 sequence is CASSPSTSSNTGELFF.

Note on this clone: The CDR3 goes on 3 residues after the read ends, and that part is filled in from the germline J gene. V gene TRBV7-8 combines with J gene TRBJ2-1; 9 bases fit TRBD2. The germline V gene has CDR1 SGHVS and CDR2 FQNEAQ. This CDR3 is built from 17 residues. V lost 1 base to trimming and J lost 9 bases; unmatched junction nucleotides: 13. CDR3 DNA (partial): TGTGCCAGCAGCTTAGTGGTAAGCGGGAGGTCCGGAGGTGAG. Amino acid sequence: CASSLVVSGRSGGE. In full, the CDR3 is CASSLVVSGRSGGEQFF.

Comments on this clone: The CDR3 extends 3 residues past the end of the read, so its final part is completed from the germline J gene. The rearrangement joins TRBV2 to TRBJ1-2, with 10 positions matching TRBD1. Germline V gene sequence: CDR1 SNHLY, CDR2 FYNNEI. The CDR3 runs to 13 residues. This chain's CDR3 is CASRTDRGRDYTF. The CDR3 DNA, read in part, is TGTGCCAGCAGGACTGACAGGGGGCGAGAC.

A remark on this clone: The DNA ends 3 residues before the CDR3 does, and the rest of the CDR3 is filled in from the germline J gene. The rearrangement links TRBV5-4 to TRBJ2-7; 10 bases align to TRBD1. Germline-derived CDR1 and CDR2 are SGHNT and YYREEE (reference sequence). With 2 bases clipped from V and 5 bases from J, the junction kept 10 bases outside the gene matches. The CDR3 has 16 amino acids. CDR3 DNA (partial): TGTGCCAGCAGCTTCCCTCTGGGACAGGGGTTCGACGAG. Protein: CASSFPLGQGFDE. The entire CDR3 sequence reads CASSFPLGQGFDEQYF. The full variable domain, in which reference TRBV5-4 and TRBJ2-7 provide the parts outside the CDR3, is ETGVTQSPTHLIKTRGQQVTLRCSSQSGHNTVSWYQQALGQGPQFIFQYYREEENGRGNFPPRFSGLQFPNYSSELNVNALELDDSALYLCASSFPLGQGFDEQYFGPGTRLTVT.

Incomplete CDR3 DNA: TGTGCCAGCAGCCCCCCTAGCGGGATGAGGTACGAG. It translates to CASSPPSGMRYE. Given in full, the CDR3 is CASSPPSGMRYEQYF. J is TRBJ2-7 and V is TRBV13, with TRBD2 identical over 9 bases. The sequenced fragment ends 3 residues before the CDR3 boundary, so the rest is inferred from the germline J gene. V was pared by 5 bases and J by 4 bases, with 9 bases of the junction left unmatched. The CDR3 loop spans 15 amino acids. Germline V gene lookup returns CDR1 PRHDT and CDR2 FYEKMQ (reference sequence). Looking up the rest from reference TRBV13 and TRBJ2-7 gives the full variable domain: AAGVIQSPRHLIKEKRETATLKCYPIPRHDTVYWYQQGPGQDPQFLISFYEKMQSDKGSIPDRFSAQQFSDYHSELNMSSLELGDSALYFCASSPPSGMRYEQYFGPGTRLTVT.